The 11 T cell receptor beta chains reported below all come from one sample, sequenced in a study of blood T cells in healthy people across ages. Primed by a sample-barcoded 5' primer and a J-beta primer mix, a second PCR proceeded for 7 to 11 cycles. Each CDR3 protein gets one entry after TCRdb re-called the 5' RACE reads with MiXCR. The sample lists roughly 500,000 distinct CDR3 sequences; 27% were seen once. The sequencing sample was made of blood. These receptors came from a woman in her sixties or seventies in good health.

This clonotype was recorded a few times. The chain uses TRBV3-1 and TRBJ1-5; D remains unclear. Germline V gene lookup returns CDR1 LGHDT and CDR2 YNNKEL (reference sequence). This CDR3 contains 14 residues. V lost 8 bases to trimming and J lost 3 bases, with 14 bases between them. The CDR3 DNA is TGTGCCAGCTCAAAACTCGGGTACAATCAGCCCCAGCATTTT. Residues: CASSKLGYNQPQHF. The entire variable domain, with the rest obtained from reference TRBV3-1 and TRBJ1-5, is as follows: DTAVSQTPKYLVTQMGNDKSIKCEQNLGHDTMYWYKQDSKKFLKIMFSYNNKELIINETVPNRFSPKSPDKAHLNLHINSLELGDSAVYFCASSKLGYNQPQHFGDGTRLSIL.

The table lists this clonotype with a few counts. V usage is TRBV24-1 and J usage is TRBJ2-5, with D possibly TRBD2 on 6 matching bases. Germline CDR1 and CDR2: KGHDR and SFDVKD. CDR3 size: 16 residues. The ends were cut back, 3 bases at V and 5 bases at J, with 18 bases in the middle. CDR3 amino acids: CATSDPGPNGGETQYF. The CDR3, as DNA: TGTGCCACCAGTGATCCCGGACCGAATGGAGGGGAGACCCAGTACTTC.

V is TRBV14 and J is TRBJ2-3; TRBD1 might be the D (6 bases). The V end was cut by 4 bases, the J end by 6 bases, with 14 bases between. The CDR3 length is 14 residues. Per the germline V gene, CDR1 is SGHDN and CDR2 is FVKESK. The CDR3 spells CASSRSGARDTQYF. As DNA, the CDR3 is TGTGCCAGCAGCCGATCAGGGGCGAGGGATACGCAGTATTTT. The complete variable domain, with remaining parts taken from reference TRBV14 and TRBJ2-3, reads EAGVTQFPSHSVIEKGQTVTLRCDPISGHDNLYWYRRVMGKEIKFLLHFVKESKQDESGMPNNRFLAERTGGTYSTLKVQPAELEDSGVYFCASSRSGARDTQYFGPGTRLTVL.

This clonotype was observed a few times. V and J are TRBV10-3 and TRBJ2-1; TRBD2 agrees at 10 bases. V gave up 6 bases and J gave up 4 bases; unmatched junction bases: 3. This CDR3 contains 14 residues. Germline loops: CDR1 ENHRY, CDR2 SYGVKD. The CDR3 DNA sequence: TGTGCCATCAGCCTAGCGGGGGAATACAATGAGCAGTTCTTC. Protein: CAISLAGEYNEQFF.

This clonotype was seen a handful of times. This chain joins TRBV20-1 and TRBJ2-7, with D possibly being TRBD1 or TRBD2 (5 bases each). Germline loops: CDR1 DFQATT, CDR2 SNEGSKA (reference sequence). CDR3 length equals 13 residues. The DNA of the CDR3 is TGCAGATCTTCCGGGGCAGGGTCCTACGAGCAGTACTTC. It yields the protein CRSSGAGSYEQYF.

The chain uses TRBV6-1 and TRBJ2-3; 9 bases are a match to TRBD2. CDR1 is MNHNS and CDR2 is SASEGT in the germline V gene. After removal of 6 bases from V and 2 bases from J, the junction contained 18 bases not matched to a gene. The CDR3 has 19 residues. The CDR3, as DNA: TGTGCCAGCAGACAGAAGGGCGGGGGGGCTAGATTACACACAGATACGCAGTATTTT. This codes for CASRQKGGGARLHTDTQYF.

This clonotype has just a few counts. A much larger clonotype is one base distant, so this may be a read error. The chain carries TRBV20-1 and TRBJ2-5; D uncertain. Germline assignment: CDR1 DFQATT and CDR2 SNEGSKA (reference sequence). V lost 3 bases to trimming and J lost 2 bases, with 4 bases between them. The CDR3 extends over 11 amino acids. The CDR3 bases are TGCAGTGCTAGCACTCAAGAGACCCAGTACTTC. Translation: CSASTQETQYF.

The CDR3 here is CASSPTGWEQFF. For the CDR3, the DNA is TGTGCCAGCAGCCCGACGGGTTGGGAGCAGTTCTTC. The V and J genes are TRBV12-3 or TRBV12-4 and TRBJ2-1, with unresolved D. V lost 6 bases, J lost 10 bases, and 13 bases lay in between. The CDR3 has 12 amino acids.

This chain joins TRBV7-8 and TRBJ2-5; the D gene is possibly TRBD1 (6 bases). The end of the DNA fits TRBJ2-7 better, so the J call may be wrong. The length of the CDR3 is 16 residues. In germline, CDR1 is SGHVS, CDR2 FQNEAQ. The CDR3 DNA reads as TGTGCCAGCAGCCCCGTTGGGGGCGGTAGCTCCTACGAGCAGTACTTC. This sequence encodes CASSPVGGGSSYEQYF.

In its sample, this clonotype was seen a few times. This chain connects TRBV4-2 to TRBJ1-2, with D possibly matching TRBD1 (5 bases). The CDR3 has 17 residues. Germline V CDR1 and CDR2: LGHNA, YNFKEQ. Trimming left V 4 bases short and J 6 bases short, with 24 bases between. CDR3 sequence reads: CASSRDLVGAGWDGYTF. The CDR3 region has the DNA TGTGCCAGCAGCCGCGACCTTGTCGGGGCCGGGTGGGATGGCTACACCTTC.

The rearrangement joins TRBV20-1 to TRBJ1-4; no definite D call. The germline V gene has CDR1 DFQATT and CDR2 SNEGSKA (reference sequence). Trimming cost V 2 bases and J 4 bases, with 11 bases left between them. The CDR3 covers 14 residues. CDR3: CSARTVHNNEKLFF. The CDR3 DNA is TGCAGTGCTAGAACCGTCCATAATAATGAAAAACTGTTTTTT.